These 8 T cell receptor beta chains share one sample of origin, sequenced in a study of shared clonotypes between healthy human individuals. Sequencing used immunoSEQ multiplex PCR; TCRdb keeps in-frame clones, though not all of them. The data show some 510,000 clones, with about four fifths seen just once and 13% held by the top ten. The sequenced sample was PBMCs. The source is a woman aged 40 to 49 in good health. Some clones in this sample may be carry-over from other donors' samples.

This clone was detected only a few times. This chain connects TRBV6-1 to TRBJ1-1, with D possibly matching TRBD1 (6 bases). Germline V gene data show CDR1 as MNHNS and CDR2 as SASEGT. CDR3 length: 14 amino acids. Trimming took 4 bases from V and 3 from J, leaving 12 bases between them. Here the CDR3 DNA reads TGTGCCAGCAGTGTTTACAGGGTGGACACTGAAGCTTTCTTT. Its translation is CASSVYRVDTEAFF.

This chain joins TRBV7-6 and TRBJ2-7; 10 bases agree with TRBD1. V lost 2 bases and J lost 2; bases outside the gene matches: 6. Germline V gene sequence: CDR1 SGHVS, CDR2 FNYEAQ. The CDR3 contains 16 residues. The CDR3 sequence is CASSLPRQGAAYEQYF. CDR3 DNA: TGTGCCAGCAGCTTACCCAGACAGGGGGCCGCCTACGAGCAGTACTTC.

This clone occurred once. The chain joins TRBV6-5 to TRBJ2-7; perhaps TRBD1 as D (6 bases). The germline V gene has CDR1 MNHEY and CDR2 SVGAGI. This CDR3 has 14 residues. Trimming left V 5 bases short and J 0 bases short, with 11 bases between. CDR3 protein: CASSRTANSYEQYF. The CDR3 nucleotides are TGTGCCAGCAGTCGGACAGCGAACTCCTACGAGCAGTACTTC.

This clone was detected a few times. The chain links TRBV2 to TRBJ2-1; D unclear. The CDR3 is made up of 13 amino acids. V shed 4 bases and J shed 3 bases, with 7 bases lying between them. Germline V CDR1 and CDR2: SNHLY, FYNNEI. CDR3 nucleotides: TGTGCCAGCAGTGTGGAATTCTACAATGAGCAGTTCTTC. Protein sequence: CASSVEFYNEQFF. The variable domain in full, with the rest retrieved from reference TRBV2 and TRBJ2-1, is EPEVTQTPSHQVTQMGQEVILRCVPISNHLYFYWYRQILGQKVEFLVSFYNNEISEKSEIFDDQFSVERPDGSNFTLKIRSTKLEDSAMYFCASSVEFYNEQFFGPGTRLTVL.

The CDR3 is CASTGTGGTGELFF. DNA for the CDR3: TGTGCCAGTACAGGGACAGGGGGCACCGGGGAGCTGTTTTTT. V is TRBV19 and J is TRBJ2-2; 11 positions agree with TRBD1. In germline, CDR1 is LNHDA, CDR2 SQIVND (reference sequence). Trimming at V came to 7 bases and at J to 4 bases, leaving 2 bases not matched to a gene. The CDR3 totals 14 residues.

The J gene is TRBJ1-3, the V gene TRBV9; D not certain. The V gene lost 4 bases and the J gene lost 0 bases, with 8 bases spanning the gap. CDR1 SGDLS and CDR2 YYNGEE come from the germline V gene. The CDR3 runs 14 residues. CDR3: CASSQGNSGNTIYF. CDR3 nucleotides: TGTGCCAGCAGCCAAGGGAACTCTGGAAACACCATATATTTT.

This chain joins TRBV19 and TRBJ2-7, with unresolved D. Between the trimmed V and J ends, which lost 2 bases and 4 bases, there was a span of 9 bases. Germline V gives CDR1 LNHDA, CDR2 SQIVND (reference sequence). This CDR3 contains 13 residues. In nucleotides, the CDR3 is TGTGCCAGTAGTATACCCAACACTTACGAGCAGTACTTC. It translates to CASSIPNTYEQYF.

This clone has a single count. J is TRBJ1-1 and V is TRBV2, with TRBD1 identical over 7 bases. This CDR3 comprises 13 residues. Germline lookup yields CDR1 SNHLY and CDR2 FYNNEI. V lost 7 bases to trimming and J lost 6 bases; unmatched junction nucleotides: 8. The CDR3 region has the DNA TGTGCCAGCACGGACAGGCTCGTGGCTGAAGCTTTCTTT. Encoded protein: CASTDRLVAEAFF.